Shown below are 15 T cell receptor beta chains from a single sample sequenced in a study of OX40 agonist ivuxolimab in advanced cancers. Sequencing used immunoSEQ multiplex PCR; TCRdb keeps in-frame clones, though not all of them. The data hold 65,000 to 100,000 clones, with under 85% observed a single time. The starting material was CD4+ or CD8+ T cells sorted from blood, obtained in a trial of the OX40 agonist ivuxolimab. These receptors were collected from an adult with an advanced solid tumor such as melanoma, head and neck, liver or kidney cancer.

The CDR3 loop reads CASSQGTGVGQYF. The CDR3 nucleotides are TGTGCCAGCAGCCAAGGGACAGGCGTCGGGCAGTACTTC. V usage is TRBV7-9 and J usage is TRBJ2-7; 8 positions agree with TRBD1. The CDR3 extends over 13 amino acids. CDR1 SEHNR and CDR2 FQNEAQ come from the germline V gene (reference sequence). Germline trimming cut 5 bases from V and 9 bases from J; bases unmatched to any gene: 9. The full variable domain, its missing parts supplied by reference TRBV7-9 and TRBJ2-7, is DTGVSQNPRHKITKRGQNVTFRCDPISEHNRLYWYRQTLGQGPEFLTYFQNEAQLEKSRLLSDRFSAERPKGSFSTLEIQRTEQGDSAMYLCASSQGTGVGQYFGPGTRLTVT.

The chain is built from TRBV4-2 and TRBJ2-1; D possibly corresponds to TRBD2 (5 bases). Trimming left V 1 base short and J 7 bases short, with 11 bases between. Germline CDR1 and CDR2: LGHNA and YNFKEQ. This CDR3 has 14 residues. CDR3 DNA sequence: TGTGCCAGCAGCCAAGTGATGAGGGAGAATGAGCAGTTCTTC. This codes for CASSQVMRENEQFF.

The chain has TRBV2 and TRBJ2-1, with 7 bases aligning to TRBD1. The V gene's germline CDR1 is SNHLY and CDR2 FYNNEI. The V gene end was trimmed by 10 bases and the J gene end by 4 bases; junction bases not matched to a gene: 7. CDR3 length: 13 amino acids. CDR3 sequence: CATRDSNYNEQFF. In DNA, the CDR3 is TGTGCCACCCGGGACAGTAATTACAATGAGCAGTTCTTC.

The J gene is TRBJ2-7, the V gene TRBV5-1; D is undetermined. The CDR3 spans 14 residues. Germline V gene data show CDR1 as SGHRS and CDR2 as YFSETQ. Trimming removed 3 bases from V and 4 bases from J, with 14 bases in between. The CDR3 loop is CASSYRVDSYEQYF. CDR3 DNA sequence: TGCGCCAGCAGCTATCGGGTCGATAGTTACGAGCAGTACTTC.

The J gene is TRBJ2-7, the V gene TRBV30, with D possibly being TRBD1 (5 bases). Between the trimmed V and J ends, which lost 4 bases and 3 bases, there was a span of 13 bases. The CDR3 runs to 13 residues. From germline, CDR1 is GTSNPN and CDR2 SVGIG (reference sequence). The CDR3 region is CAWTVGLGYEQYF. In nucleotides, the CDR3 is TGTGCCTGGACCGTGGGGCTTGGCTACGAGCAGTACTTC.

In its sample, this clone was seen a few times. V and J are TRBV7-9 and TRBJ1-1, with D tentatively TRBD1 (6 bases). Trimming pared 1 base from V and 4 bases from J, leaving 13 bases between. CDR3 length: 15 residues. CDR1 and CDR2 from the germline V gene are SEHNR and FQNEAQ (reference sequence). The CDR3, as DNA: TGTGCCAGCAGCTTAGGGACAGCGGGTACCACTGAAGCTTTCTTT. Protein product: CASSLGTAGTTEAFF.

In the case of this clone: Its ends do not fully match the called genes, so a read error is possible. CDR3 in DNA: TGTGCTAGCAGCTTAGGAGGGACAGGGAGTGAGCAGTTCTTC. It is translated as CASSLGGTGSEQFF. V gene TRBV7-7 combines with J gene TRBJ2-1, with 9 bases aligning to TRBD1. The germline V gene encodes CDR1 SSHAT and CDR2 FNYEAQ (reference sequence). The CDR3 spans 14 residues. Full variable domain (outside the CDR3, taken from reference TRBV7-7 and TRBJ2-1): GAGVSQSPRYKVTKRGQDVTLRCDPISSHATLYWYQQALGQGPEFLTYFNYEAQPDKSGLPSDRFSAERPEGSISTLTIQRTEQRDSAMYRCASSLGGTGSEQFFGPGTRLTVL.

This rearrangement joins TRBV11-3 to TRBJ2-7, with D possibly TRBD2 on 6 matching bases. The CDR3 consists of 14 residues. V was shortened by 5 bases and J by 0 bases, with 11 bases between the two germline ends. Germline CDR1 is SGHNT and CDR2 is YENEEA. The CDR3 DNA reads as TGTGCCAGCAGCCGGGGGAGTAGCTCCTACGAGCAGTACTTC. This gives the protein CASSRGSSSYEQYF.

The rearrangement links TRBV19 to TRBJ2-4, with a possible D match to TRBD1 (6 bases). Germline CDR1 LNHDA, CDR2 SQIVND (reference sequence). The V end lost 4 bases, the J end lost 9 bases, and 16 bases lay between the germline ends. The CDR3 spans 14 residues. CDR3 region: CASSTGRGSVIQYF. In DNA, the CDR3 is TGTGCCAGTAGTACGGGCAGGGGAAGTGTCATTCAGTACTTC.

This chain connects TRBV9 to TRBJ2-6; perhaps TRBD1 as D (5 bases). Trimming cost V 0 bases and J 2 bases, with 6 bases left between them. The CDR3 contains 15 residues. Germline CDR1 is SGDLS and CDR2 is YYNGEE. The CDR3 here is CASSVGGTGANVLTF. For the CDR3, the DNA is TGTGCCAGCAGCGTAGGGGGCACTGGGGCCAACGTCCTGACTTTC.

This chain uses TRBV5-1 with TRBJ1-1; D call uncertain. Germline-derived CDR1 and CDR2 are SGHRS and YFSETQ. The CDR3 spans 14 residues. V was cut by 1 base and J by 5 bases, with 12 bases left in between. The CDR3 bases are TGCGCCAGCAGCTTGCCCGGGGAAGGGACTGAAGCTTTCTTT. It specifies CASSLPGEGTEAFF. Full variable domain (rest looked up from reference TRBV5-1 and TRBJ1-1): KAGVTQTPRYLIKTRGQQVTLSCSPISGHRSVSWYQQTPGQGLQFLFEYFSETQRNKGNFPGRFSGRQFSNSRSEMNVSTLELGDSALYLCASSLPGEGTEAFFGQGTRLTVV.

CDR3 sequence (DNA): TGTGCCAGCAGCCTACCCTTCACCGGGGAGCTGTTTTTT. This sequence encodes CASSLPFTGELFF. This chain uses TRBV11-3 with TRBJ2-2; D is unclear. V was shortened by 5 bases and J by 4 bases, with 8 bases between the two germline ends. Germline assignment: CDR1 SGHNT and CDR2 YENEEA. The CDR3 covers 13 residues. The full variable domain, in which reference TRBV11-3 and TRBJ2-2 provide the parts outside the CDR3, is EAGVVQSPRYKIIEKKQPVAFWCNPISGHNTLYWYLQNLGQGPELLIRYENEEAVDDSQLPKDRFSAERLKGVDSTLKIQPAELGDSAVYLCASSLPFTGELFFGEGSRLTVL.

The gene calls are TRBV9 and TRBJ2-2; D possibly corresponds to TRBD2 (6 bases). V was trimmed by 3 bases and J by 4 bases, leaving 19 bases between them. CDR1 SGDLS and CDR2 YYNGEE come from the germline V gene. The CDR3 extends over 17 amino acids. CDR3 in amino acids: CASSETLGGRGTGELFF. Written as DNA, the CDR3 is TGTGCCAGCAGCGAGACCCTGGGAGGCCGCGGCACCGGGGAGCTGTTTTTT. The full variable domain, its missing parts supplied by reference TRBV9 and TRBJ2-2, is DSGVTQTPKHLITATGQRVTLRCSPRSGDLSVYWYQQSLDQGLQFLIQYYNGEERAKGNILERFSAQQFPDLHSELNLSSLELGDSALYFCASSETLGGRGTGELFFGEGSRLTVL.

V and J are TRBV4-2 and TRBJ1-4; D not resolved. The germline V and J ends were trimmed by 0 bases and 11 bases, with 13 bases remaining between them. The CDR3 loop spans 14 amino acids. Per the germline V gene, CDR1 is LGHNA and CDR2 is YNFKEQ. CDR3 DNA sequence: TGTGCCAGCAGCCAAGATTTTAAGGGCGAGAAACTGTTTTTT. This translates into CASSQDFKGEKLFF.

The chain combines TRBV11-3 with TRBJ2-5; 9 bases align to TRBD1. V shed 4 bases, J shed 4 bases, and the junction held 7 bases outside the gene matches. The CDR3 spans 15 residues. Germline V lookup: CDR1 SGHNT, CDR2 YENEEA. The CDR3 here is CASSSFTGGTETQYF. The CDR3 nucleotides read TGTGCCAGCAGCTCTTTCACAGGGGGCACAGAGACCCAGTACTTC.